Below are 3 T cell receptor beta chains sequenced from a single sample in a study of T cell responses to AZD1222 COVID-19 vaccine. The assay was immunoSEQ multiplex PCR, and TCRdb's table has in-frame clones only and misses some. The sample shows 95,000 to 110,000 clones, more than 75% of them seen only once. This sample comprised peripheral blood, obtained 28 days after the second dose of the MenACWY control vaccine. These TCRs come from an adult who received the MenACWY meningococcal vaccine as a control.

This chain links TRBV5-1 with TRBJ1-4; the D is unclear. The CDR3 is 15 residues long. The V and J ends lost 0 bases and 0 bases respectively, with 6 bases between them. Germline V gene data show CDR1 as SGHRS and CDR2 as YFSETQ. In DNA form, the CDR3 reads TGCGCCAGCAGCTTGGGAGTTGCAACTAATGAAAAACTGTTTTTT. Amino acid sequence: CASSLGVATNEKLFF. The full variable domain, rest sourced from reference TRBV5-1 and TRBJ1-4, is KAGVTQTPRYLIKTRGQQVTLSCSPISGHRSVSWYQQTPGQGLQFLFEYFSETQRNKGNFPGRFSGRQFSNSRSEMNVSTLELGDSALYLCASSLGVATNEKLFFGSGTQLSVL.

J is TRBJ1-1 and V is TRBV7-9; D unresolved. The CDR3 extends over 12 amino acids. V lost 5 bases and J 3 bases, leaving 7 bases between the germline ends. Germline V gives CDR1 SEHNR, CDR2 FQNEAQ (reference sequence). CDR3 residues: CASSRADTEAFF. DNA for the CDR3: TGTGCCAGCAGCAGGGCGGACACTGAAGCTTTCTTT.

Here the CDR3 reads CASSPNTKISGTAEGNEQFF. The CDR3 DNA reads as TGTGCCAGCAGCCCTAATACTAAGATTTCCGGGACAGCGGAAGGCAATGAGCAGTTCTTC. The gene calls are TRBV21-1 and TRBJ2-1; the table calls TRBD1, which could not be checked here. TRBV21-1 is annotated as a pseudogene. The CDR3 sequence is 20 residues long.